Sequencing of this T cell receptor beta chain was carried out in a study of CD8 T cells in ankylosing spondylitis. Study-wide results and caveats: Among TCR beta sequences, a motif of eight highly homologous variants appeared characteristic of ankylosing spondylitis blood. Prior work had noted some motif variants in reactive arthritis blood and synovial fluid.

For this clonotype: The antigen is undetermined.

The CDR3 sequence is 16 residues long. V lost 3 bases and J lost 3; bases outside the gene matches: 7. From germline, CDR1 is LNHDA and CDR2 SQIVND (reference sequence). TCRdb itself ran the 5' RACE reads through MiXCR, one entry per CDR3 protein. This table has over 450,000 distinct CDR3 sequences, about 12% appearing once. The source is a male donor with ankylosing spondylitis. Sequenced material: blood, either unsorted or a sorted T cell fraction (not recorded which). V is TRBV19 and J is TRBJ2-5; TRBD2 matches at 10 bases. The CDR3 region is CASSIRLAGDKETQYF. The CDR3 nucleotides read TGTGCCAGTAGTATTCGCCTAGCGGGAGACAAAGAGACCCAGTACTTC.